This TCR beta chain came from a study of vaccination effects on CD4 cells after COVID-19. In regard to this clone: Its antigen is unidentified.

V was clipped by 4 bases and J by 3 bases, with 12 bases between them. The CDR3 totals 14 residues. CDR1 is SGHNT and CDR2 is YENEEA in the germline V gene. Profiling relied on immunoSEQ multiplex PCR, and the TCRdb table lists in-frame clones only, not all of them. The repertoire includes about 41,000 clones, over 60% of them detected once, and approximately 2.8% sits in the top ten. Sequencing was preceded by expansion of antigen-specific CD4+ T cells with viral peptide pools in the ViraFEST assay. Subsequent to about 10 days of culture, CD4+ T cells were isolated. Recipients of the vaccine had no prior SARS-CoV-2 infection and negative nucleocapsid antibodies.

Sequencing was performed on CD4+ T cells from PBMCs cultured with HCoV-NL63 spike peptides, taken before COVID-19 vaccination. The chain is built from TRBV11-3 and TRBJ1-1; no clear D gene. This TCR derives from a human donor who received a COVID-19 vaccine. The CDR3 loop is CASSSGRYDTEAFF. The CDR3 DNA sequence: TGTGCCAGCAGCTCGGGGAGATATGACACTGAAGCTTTCTTT. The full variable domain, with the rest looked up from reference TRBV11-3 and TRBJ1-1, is EAGVVQSPRYKIIEKKQPVAFWCNPISGHNTLYWYLQNLGQGPELLIRYENEEAVDDSQLPKDRFSAERLKGVDSTLKIQPAELGDSAVYLCASSSGRYDTEAFFGQGTRLTVV.